The entry below describes one T cell receptor (beta chain). Its specificity is not known. The authors built TCR beta libraries using iRepertoire HTBI primers and Arm-PCR of CDR3 regions. Authors' processing steps: The samples yielded 50 to 80 TRBV and roughly 14 TRBJ segments. TCRdb re-derived calls from the multiplex PCR reads in MiXCR, one entry per CDR3 protein. The V and J calls were determined by TCRdb, not by the authors. The data contain 700,000 or so distinct CDR3 sequences, approximately 31% of them singletons. The data stem from a study of regulatory T cells in long-lasting Graves disease. This CDR3 region has 12 residues. Trimming stripped 3 bases from V and 6 bases from J, with 6 bases between. CDR1 and CDR2 from the germline V gene are SNHLY and FYNNEI. Time point indicated: persistent/refractory GD, antithyroid drugs over 5 years with positive TRAb. RNA from PBMCs was the source of the TCR library.

Points from the study as a whole: Persistent Graves' patients showed less TCR diversity than newly diagnosed patients showed.

This sample comprised peripheral blood mononuclear cells (PBMCs), obtained when the disease was refractory, from a patient treated with antithyroid drugs. The chain recombines TRBV2 with TRBJ1-3; D uncertain. The source of this sequence is a female donor with Graves disease. CDR3 amino acids: CASSDGLNTIYF. CDR3 nucleotides: TGTGCCAGCAGTGATGGATTAAACACCATATATTTT.